What follows describes a single TCR beta chain. Trimming removed 4 bases from V and 8 bases from J, with 12 bases in between. Germline-derived CDR1 and CDR2 are SGHRS and YFSETQ. The CDR3 is made up of 12 amino acids. The record originates from a study of blood T cell repertoires in COVID-19. About the study: Nucleic acid was either cDNA or gDNA, and it came from T cells, B-cell-depleted T cells, or PBMCs.

Assay: immunoSEQ multiplex PCR; the TCRdb copy retains only in-frame clones and omits some. The sample carries around 130,000 clones, 86% recorded once. Everyone who took part was about 18 to 90 years old, and they came from 24 US areas. Membership in each cohort depended on participant-reported clinical history. All recovered Cohort 3 donors got two negative PCRs, got clearance, or saw symptom resolution. The rearrangement links TRBV5-1 to TRBJ1-2; no definite D call. This clonotype originated in a woman between 45 and 60 years old who had recovered from COVID-19. Source material: PBMCs or T cells enriched from blood (not recorded which). The CDR3, as DNA: TGCGCCAGCAGCCTCGGGAGTCTAGGCTACACCTTC. Its translation: CASSLGSLGYTF. Full variable domain (remainder filled in from reference TRBV5-1 and TRBJ1-2): KAGVTQTPRYLIKTRGQQVTLSCSPISGHRSVSWYQQTPGQGLQFLFEYFSETQRNKGNFPGRFSGRQFSNSRSEMNVSTLELGDSALYLCASSLGSLGYTFGSGTRLTVV.